A single sample is the source of the 24 T cell receptor beta chains below, sequenced in a study of blood T cell repertoires in COVID-19. Produced via immunoSEQ multiplex PCR; TCRdb's table is partial and in-frame only. Among 120,000 or so clones listed, 70% to 90% were seen once. The sequenced sample consisted of peripheral blood. The origin of the receptors is a woman aged 45 to 65 with acute or convalescent COVID-19.

This chain connects TRBV7-2 to TRBJ1-1, with 7 bases identical to TRBD1. Trimming at V came to 3 bases and at J to 5 bases, leaving 3 bases not matched to a gene. This CDR3 comprises 13 residues. Germline lookup yields CDR1 SGHTA and CDR2 FQGNSA. The DNA for the CDR3 is TGTGCCAGCAGCTTGGGACAGTTGACTGAAGCTTTCTTT. Its translation: CASSLGQLTEAFF.

The chain joins TRBV27 to TRBJ1-5; TRBD1 might be the D (5 bases). V was shortened by 2 bases and J by 4 bases, with 12 bases between the two germline ends. Looked up from germline, CDR1 is MNHEY and CDR2 is SMNVEV (reference sequence). The CDR3 runs to 15 residues. The CDR3 DNA sequence: TGTGCCAGCAGTTTAACAGGTGATCGAAATCAGCCCCAGCATTTT. Protein product: CASSLTGDRNQPQHF.

The CDR3 loop is CASSLREYGYTF. For the CDR3, the DNA is TGTGCCAGCAGCTTGCGCGAATATGGCTACACCTTC. The chain is built from TRBV5-6 and TRBJ1-2, with D unresolved. CDR3 length equals 12 residues. Trimming cost V 1 base and J 5 bases, with 6 bases left between them. From germline, CDR1 is SGHDT and CDR2 YYEEEE.

This chain links TRBV7-2 with TRBJ1-1; 7 nucleotides align to TRBD1. Germline lookup yields CDR1 SGHTA and CDR2 FQGNSA. The CDR3 length is 15 residues. The trim removed 8 bases at V and 6 bases at J, leaving 15 bases unmatched. DNA of the CDR3: TGTGCCAGCCGACCCGGCCGGCAGGGGGGCGCTGAAGCTTTCTTT. This codes for CASRPGRQGGAEAFF. The full variable domain, rest sourced from reference TRBV7-2 and TRBJ1-1, is GAGVSQSPSNKVTEKGKDVELRCDPISGHTALYWYRQSLGQGLEFLIYFQGNSAPDKSGLPSDRFSAERTGGSVSTLTIQRTQQEDSAVYLCASRPGRQGGAEAFFGQGTRLTVV.

The rearrangement links TRBV6-5 to TRBJ2-7; possible D gene TRBD1, 6 bases. Trimming took off 2 bases at V and 3 bases at J, with 8 bases between the two ends. The CDR3 loop spans 13 amino acids. Germline values: CDR1 MNHEY, CDR2 SVGAGI. The CDR3 loop reads CASSYDRNYEQYF. The CDR3 bases are TGTGCCAGCAGTTACGACAGGAACTACGAGCAGTACTTC.

This rearrangement joins TRBV9 to TRBJ1-1; 7 nucleotides match TRBD1. This CDR3 has 15 residues. The trim removed 4 bases at V and 11 bases at J, leaving 17 bases unmatched. CDR1 is SGDLS and CDR2 is YYNGEE in the germline V gene. This CDR3 reads CASSQHPGTDQGAFF. In DNA, the CDR3 is TGTGCCAGCAGCCAGCACCCCGGGACAGACCAAGGGGCTTTCTTT.

The chain uses TRBV19 and TRBJ1-1, with D possibly matching TRBD1 (5 bases). Germline CDR1 is LNHDA and CDR2 is SQIVND (reference sequence). V was cut by 5 bases and J by 3 bases, with 13 bases left in between. The CDR3 spans 14 residues. The DNA for the CDR3 is TGTGCCAGTAGTGGCACAGGTAGGGACACTGAAGCTTTCTTT. It is translated as CASSGTGRDTEAFF.

The J gene is TRBJ2-3, the V gene TRBV7-3; 10 bases line up with TRBD1. Germline CDR1 SGHTA, CDR2 FQGTGA. The CDR3 extends over 16 amino acids. The ends lost 0 bases at V and 6 bases at J; junction bases unmatched: 6. CDR3 amino acids: CASSLTRDRGGDTQYF. The CDR3 DNA sequence: TGTGCCAGCAGCTTAACGCGGGACAGGGGAGGTGATACGCAGTATTTT.

This chain links TRBV9 with TRBJ1-2; D is unclear. V was trimmed by 6 bases and J by 6 bases, leaving 24 bases between them. The CDR3 runs to 16 residues. Germline CDR1 and CDR2: SGDLS and YYNGEE. As DNA, the CDR3 is TGTGCCAGCACCGAATCCCCAAACGGGATTCCTGATGGCTACACCTTC. It is translated as CASTESPNGIPDGYTF. Full variable domain (remainder filled in from reference TRBV9 and TRBJ1-2): DSGVTQTPKHLITATGQRVTLRCSPRSGDLSVYWYQQSLDQGLQFLIQYYNGEERAKGNILERFSAQQFPDLHSELNLSSLELGDSALYFCASTESPNGIPDGYTFGSGTRLTVV.

The rearrangement links TRBV9 to TRBJ2-1; 7 bases agree with TRBD1. The germline V gene encodes CDR1 SGDLS and CDR2 YYNGEE. V was pared by 0 bases and J by 7 bases, with 10 bases of the junction left unmatched. The CDR3 is made up of 16 amino acids. In DNA form, the CDR3 reads TGTGCCAGCAGCGTAGATAATTGGGGACAGCCTAATGAGCAGTTCTTC. This translates into CASSVDNWGQPNEQFF.

This clone was detected only once. CDR3 amino acids: CSVRDWDEQYF. The CDR3 coding sequence is TGCAGTGTCCGGGATTGGGACGAGCAGTACTTC. The chain links TRBV20-1 to TRBJ2-7; possibly TRBD2 for D (5 bases). The germline CDR1 and CDR2 sequences are DFQATT and SNEGSKA (reference sequence). Trimming shortened V by 7 bases and J by 5 bases, and 12 bases separated the two germline ends. The CDR3 spans 11 residues.

This CDR3 is CASTGGQGGSGANVLTF. CDR3 sequence (DNA): TGTGCCAGCACCGGGGGACAGGGCGGATCTGGGGCCAACGTCCTGACTTTC. This chain connects TRBV2 to TRBJ2-6; 9 positions match TRBD1. With 7 bases clipped from V and 1 base from J, the junction kept 8 bases outside the gene matches. The germline V gene has CDR1 SNHLY and CDR2 FYNNEI. CDR3 length: 17 residues.

The chain joins TRBV5-1 to TRBJ1-1; D not certain. The CDR3 totals 14 residues. Trimming stripped 3 bases from V and 2 bases from J, with 11 bases between. The germline gives CDR1 SGHRS, CDR2 YFSETQ. The CDR3 sequence: CASSYFGVNTEAFF. Written as DNA, the CDR3 is TGCGCCAGCAGCTATTTCGGGGTTAACACTGAAGCTTTCTTT.

This chain connects TRBV7-3 to TRBJ2-1; TRBD2 matches 7 bases. The germline V gene has CDR1 SGHTA and CDR2 FQGTGA. V lost 1 base to trimming and J lost 0 bases; unmatched junction nucleotides: 0. CDR3 length: 15 residues. In DNA, the CDR3 is TGTGCCAGCAGCTTAAGCGGGGGCTCCTACAATGAGCAGTTCTTC. Translating gives CASSLSGGSYNEQFF.

The CDR3 region is CASSPAGGPPNEQFF. DNA of the CDR3: TGTGCCAGCTCACCGGCGGGAGGGCCCCCCAATGAGCAGTTCTTC. This chain uses TRBV18 with TRBJ2-1, with 9 bases fitting TRBD2. The CDR3 covers 15 residues. With 3 bases clipped from V and 6 bases from J, the junction kept 6 bases outside the gene matches. CDR1 KGHSH and CDR2 LQKENI come from the germline V gene.

V gene TRBV30 combines with J gene TRBJ1-5; TRBD1 agrees at 9 bases. The J segment lost 5 bases and the V segment lost 3 bases, leaving 11 bases of the junction unmatched. Germline V gives CDR1 GTSNPN, CDR2 SVGIG (reference sequence). CDR3 length: 16 residues. The DNA of the CDR3 is TGTGCCTGGAGGCCGATGAGGGACAGGGCGTATCAGCCCCAGCATTTT. Protein sequence: CAWRPMRDRAYQPQHF.

The chain is built from TRBV19 and TRBJ1-2, with 7 positions matching TRBD1. Germline V gives CDR1 LNHDA, CDR2 SQIVND (reference sequence). V trimming: 5 bases; J trimming: 4 bases; junction bases outside the gene matches: 10. The CDR3 consists of 15 residues. This CDR3 reads CASSLGQLYLYGYTF. DNA of the CDR3: TGTGCCAGTAGTCTGGGACAGCTATACCTCTATGGCTACACCTTC. Based on the CDR3 plus reference TRBV19 and TRBJ1-2, the full variable domain is DGGITQSPKYLFRKEGQNVTLSCEQNLNHDAMYWYRQDPGQGLRLIYYSQIVNDFQKGDIAEGYSVSREKKESFPLTVTSAQKNPTAFYLCASSLGQLYLYGYTFGSGTRLTVV.

V usage is TRBV20-1 and J usage is TRBJ1-1; D is unclear. This CDR3 contains 11 residues. Deletions cut 5 bases from V and 4 bases from J, with 8 bases between. Per the germline V gene, CDR1 is DFQATT and CDR2 is SNEGSKA (reference sequence). The CDR3 coding sequence is TGCAGTGCTCGGTTCCTCACTGAAGCTTTCTTT. This codes for CSARFLTEAFF.

The CDR3 DNA is TGTGCCAGCAGCCTCACAGACAGCAATCAGCCCCAGCATTTT. Its protein is CASSLTDSNQPQHF. The chain links TRBV3-1 (or the pseudogene TRBV3-2) to TRBJ1-5, with D hard to call. The CDR3 has 14 amino acids. Trimming shortened V by 4 bases and J by 1 base, and 8 bases separated the two germline ends. CDR1 and CDR2 from the germline V gene are LGHDT and YNNKEL (reference sequence).

This clone appeared once. V and J are TRBV7-9 and TRBJ2-3; a possible D gene is TRBD1 (6 bases). Trimming pared 3 bases from V and 2 bases from J, leaving 15 bases between. Germline CDR1 SEHNR, CDR2 FQNEAQ (reference sequence). CDR3 length: 16 amino acids. CDR3 residues: CASSFQGHRNTDTQYF. The CDR3 DNA reads as TGTGCCAGCAGCTTTCAGGGACACCGGAACACAGATACGCAGTATTTT.

The CDR3 DNA is TGTGCCAGCAGCCAATCGAGCACCGGGGAGCTGTTTTTT. It is translated as CASSQSSTGELFF. The chain employs TRBV16 and TRBJ2-2; unclear D gene. The CDR3 totals 13 residues. Germline CDR1 and CDR2: KGHSY and FQNENV. V was shortened by 0 bases and J by 4 bases, with 3 bases between the two germline ends.

The rearrangement uses TRBV13 and TRBJ1-3, with a weak D call TRBD1 (5 bases). The CDR3 contains 12 residues. V dropped 4 bases and J dropped 4 bases, with 5 bases sitting between them. Germline CDR1 PRHDT, CDR2 FYEKMQ (reference sequence). The CDR3 bases are TGTGCCAGCAGCTGGGGCGGAAACACCATATATTTT. Translation gives CASSWGGNTIYF. The full variable domain, completed using reference TRBV13 and TRBJ1-3, is AAGVIQSPRHLIKEKRETATLKCYPIPRHDTVYWYQQGPGQDPQFLISFYEKMQSDKGSIPDRFSAQQFSDYHSELNMSSLELGDSALYFCASSWGGNTIYFGEGSWLTVV.

The chain links TRBV30 to TRBJ2-7; tentative D call: TRBD1 (5 bases). CDR3 length: 13 residues. The V end was cut by 8 bases, the J end by 0 bases, with 14 bases between. Germline V gene data show CDR1 as GTSNPN and CDR2 as SVGIG (reference sequence). The CDR3 protein is CARQDRSSYEQYF. CDR3 nucleotide sequence: TGTGCCAGACAAGACAGAAGCTCCTACGAGCAGTACTTC.

J is TRBJ1-5 and V is TRBV6-1, with TRBD1 matching over 8 bases. V lost 3 bases, J lost 3 bases, and 4 bases stayed unmatched. This CDR3 is 15 amino acids long. Germline CDR1 and CDR2: MNHNS and SASEGT. The CDR3 DNA is TGTGCCAGCAGTGACCAGGGGGCCCTCAATCAGCCCCAGCATTTT. Its translation: CASSDQGALNQPQHF.